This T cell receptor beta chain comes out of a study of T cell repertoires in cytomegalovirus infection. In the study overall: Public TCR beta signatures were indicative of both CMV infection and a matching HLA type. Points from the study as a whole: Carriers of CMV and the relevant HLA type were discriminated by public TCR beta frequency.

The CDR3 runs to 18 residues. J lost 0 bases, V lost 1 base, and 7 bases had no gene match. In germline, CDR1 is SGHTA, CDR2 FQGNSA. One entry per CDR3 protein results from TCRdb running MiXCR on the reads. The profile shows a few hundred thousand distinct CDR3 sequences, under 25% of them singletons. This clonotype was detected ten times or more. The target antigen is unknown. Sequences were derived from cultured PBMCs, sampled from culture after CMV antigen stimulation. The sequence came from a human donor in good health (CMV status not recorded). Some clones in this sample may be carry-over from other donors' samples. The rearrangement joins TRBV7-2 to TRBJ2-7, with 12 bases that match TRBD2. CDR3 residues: CASSLERTSGIYSYEQYF. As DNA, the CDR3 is TGTGCCAGCAGCTTAGAGAGGACTAGCGGGATATACTCCTACGAGCAGTACTTC. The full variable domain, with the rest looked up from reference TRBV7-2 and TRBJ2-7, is GAGVSQSPSNKVTEKGKDVELRCDPISGHTALYWYRQSLGQGLEFLIYFQGNSAPDKSGLPSDRFSAERTGGSVSTLTIQRTQQEDSAVYLCASSLERTSGIYSYEQYFGPGTRLTVT.